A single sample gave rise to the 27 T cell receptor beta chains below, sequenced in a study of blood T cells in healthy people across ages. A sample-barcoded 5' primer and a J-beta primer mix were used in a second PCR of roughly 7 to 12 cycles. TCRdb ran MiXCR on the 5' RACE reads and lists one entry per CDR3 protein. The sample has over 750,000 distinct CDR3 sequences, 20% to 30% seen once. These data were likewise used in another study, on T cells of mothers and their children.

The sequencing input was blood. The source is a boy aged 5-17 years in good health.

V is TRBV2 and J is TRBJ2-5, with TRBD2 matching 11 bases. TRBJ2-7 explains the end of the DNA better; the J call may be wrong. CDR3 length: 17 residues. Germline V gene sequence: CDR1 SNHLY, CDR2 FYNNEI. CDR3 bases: TGTGCCAGCAGGGGACCCGGGACTAGCGGTGGGAGGTACGAGCAGTACTTC. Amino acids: CASRGPGTSGGRYEQYF.

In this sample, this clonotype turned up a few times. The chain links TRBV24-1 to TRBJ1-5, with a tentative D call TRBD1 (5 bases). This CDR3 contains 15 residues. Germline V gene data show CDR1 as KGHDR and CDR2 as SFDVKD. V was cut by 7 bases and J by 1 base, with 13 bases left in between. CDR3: CATSDRGGSNQPQHF. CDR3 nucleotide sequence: TGTGCCACCAGCGACCGCGGGGGGAGCAATCAGCCCCAGCATTTT.

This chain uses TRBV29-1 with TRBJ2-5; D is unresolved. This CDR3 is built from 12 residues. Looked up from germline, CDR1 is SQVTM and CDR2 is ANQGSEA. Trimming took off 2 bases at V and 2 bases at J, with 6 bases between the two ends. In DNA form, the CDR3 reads TGCAGCGTTGAACCAGGACAAGAGACCCAGTACTTC. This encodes CSVEPGQETQYF. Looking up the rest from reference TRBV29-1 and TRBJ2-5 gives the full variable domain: SAVISQKPSRDICQRGTSLTIQCQVDSQVTMMFWYRQQPGQSLTLIATANQGSEATYESGFVIDKFPISRPNLTFSTLTVSNMSPEDSSIYLCSVEPGQETQYFGPGTRLLVL.

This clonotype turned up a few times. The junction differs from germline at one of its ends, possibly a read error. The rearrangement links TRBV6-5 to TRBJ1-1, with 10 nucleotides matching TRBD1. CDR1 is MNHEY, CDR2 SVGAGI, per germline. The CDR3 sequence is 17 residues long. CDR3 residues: CASRYPRDRGLRDEAFF. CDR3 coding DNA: TGTGCCAGCCGTTACCCCCGGGACAGGGGCCTGCGTGATGAAGCTTTCTTT.

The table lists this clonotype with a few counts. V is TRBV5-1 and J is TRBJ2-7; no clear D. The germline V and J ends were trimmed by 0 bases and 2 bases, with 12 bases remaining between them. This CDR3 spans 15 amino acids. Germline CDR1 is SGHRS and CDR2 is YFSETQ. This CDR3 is CASSLVPGRAYEQYF. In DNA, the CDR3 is TGCGCCAGCAGCTTGGTCCCCGGGCGAGCCTACGAGCAGTACTTC.

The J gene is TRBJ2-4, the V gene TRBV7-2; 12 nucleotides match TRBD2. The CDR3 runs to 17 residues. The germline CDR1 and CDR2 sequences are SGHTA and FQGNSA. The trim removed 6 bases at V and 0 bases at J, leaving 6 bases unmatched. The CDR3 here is CASRLAGGPLAKNIQYF. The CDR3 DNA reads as TGTGCCAGCAGACTAGCGGGGGGCCCTCTAGCCAAAAACATTCAGTACTTC. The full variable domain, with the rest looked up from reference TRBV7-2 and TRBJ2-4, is GAGVSQSPSNKVTEKGKDVELRCDPISGHTALYWYRQSLGQGLEFLIYFQGNSAPDKSGLPSDRFSAERTGGSVSTLTIQRTQQEDSAVYLCASRLAGGPLAKNIQYFGAGTRLSVL.

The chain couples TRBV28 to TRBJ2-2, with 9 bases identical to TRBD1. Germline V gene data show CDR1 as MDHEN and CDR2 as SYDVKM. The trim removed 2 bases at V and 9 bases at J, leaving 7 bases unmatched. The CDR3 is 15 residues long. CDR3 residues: CASSLKGQGVRELFF. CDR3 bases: TGTGCCAGCAGTTTAAAGGGACAGGGAGTACGGGAGCTGTTTTTT. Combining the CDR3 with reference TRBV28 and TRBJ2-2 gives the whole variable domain DVKVTQSSRYLVKRTGEKVFLECVQDMDHENMFWYRQDPGLGLRLIYFSYDVKMKEKGDIPEGYSVSREKKERFSLILESASTNQTSMYLCASSLKGQGVRELFFGEGSRLTVL.

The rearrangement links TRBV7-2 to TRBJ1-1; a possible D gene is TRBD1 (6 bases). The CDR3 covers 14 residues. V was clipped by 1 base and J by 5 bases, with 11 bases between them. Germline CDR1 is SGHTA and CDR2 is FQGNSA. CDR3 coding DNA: TGTGCCAGCAGCTTAGTGGACAGAGATACTGAAGCTTTCTTT. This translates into CASSLVDRDTEAFF.

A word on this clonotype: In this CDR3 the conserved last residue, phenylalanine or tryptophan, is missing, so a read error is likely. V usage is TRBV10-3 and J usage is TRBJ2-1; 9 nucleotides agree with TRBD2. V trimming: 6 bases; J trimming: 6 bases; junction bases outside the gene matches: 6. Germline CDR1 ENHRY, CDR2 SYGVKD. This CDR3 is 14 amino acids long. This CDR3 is CAIRGSGSGNEQFL. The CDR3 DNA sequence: TGTGCCATCAGGGGTAGCGGGAGCGGCAATGAGCAGTTCCTC.

CDR3 nucleotide sequence: TGTGCCATCAGTGAGTCGACAGGGGTTCCGGGAAACATTCAGTACTTC. It specifies CAISESTGVPGNIQYF. The V call is TRBV10-3, the J call TRBJ2-4, with 8 bases fitting TRBD1. The V gene end was trimmed by 0 bases and the J gene end by 6 bases; junction bases not matched to a gene: 7. The CDR3 covers 16 residues. Germline V gives CDR1 ENHRY, CDR2 SYGVKD.

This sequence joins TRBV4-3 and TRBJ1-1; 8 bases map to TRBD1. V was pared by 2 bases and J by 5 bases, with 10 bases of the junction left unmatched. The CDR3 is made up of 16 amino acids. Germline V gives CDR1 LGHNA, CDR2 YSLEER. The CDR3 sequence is CASSQSPLTGETEAFF. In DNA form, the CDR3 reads TGCGCCAGCAGCCAATCCCCTCTGACAGGGGAAACTGAAGCTTTCTTT.

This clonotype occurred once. CDR3 sequence (DNA): TGTGCCAGCAGTCCCAATCTCTACAATGAGCAGTTCTTC. Translating it yields CASSPNLYNEQFF. The J gene is TRBJ2-1, the V gene TRBV27; no definite D call. V dropped 5 bases and J dropped 3 bases, with 8 bases sitting between them. Germline assignment: CDR1 MNHEY and CDR2 SMNVEV (reference sequence). This CDR3 is built from 13 residues.

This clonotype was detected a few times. The CDR3: CASSVTGKTYEQYF. CDR3 nucleotides: TGTGCCAGCAGCGTGACAGGGAAGACCTACGAGCAGTACTTC. V usage is TRBV9 and J usage is TRBJ2-5, with TRBD1 identical over 7 bases. The last part of the DNA fits TRBJ2-7 better; the J call may be wrong. The V gene's germline CDR1 is SGDLS and CDR2 YYNGEE. The CDR3 has 14 amino acids.

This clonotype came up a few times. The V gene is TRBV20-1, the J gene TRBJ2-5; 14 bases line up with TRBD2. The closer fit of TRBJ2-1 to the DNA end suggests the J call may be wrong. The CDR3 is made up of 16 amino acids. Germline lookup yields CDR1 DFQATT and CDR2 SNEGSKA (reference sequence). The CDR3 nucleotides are TGCAGTGCCCAAGGACTAGCGGGGGGATACTACAATGAGCAGTTCTTC. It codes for CSAQGLAGGYYNEQFF.

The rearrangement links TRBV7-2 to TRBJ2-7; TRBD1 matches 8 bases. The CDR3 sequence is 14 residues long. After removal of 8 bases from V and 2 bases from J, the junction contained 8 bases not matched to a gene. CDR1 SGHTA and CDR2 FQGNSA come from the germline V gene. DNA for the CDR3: TGTGCCAGCGGCTACGACAGGGGACCCTACGAGCAGTACTTC. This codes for CASGYDRGPYEQYF.

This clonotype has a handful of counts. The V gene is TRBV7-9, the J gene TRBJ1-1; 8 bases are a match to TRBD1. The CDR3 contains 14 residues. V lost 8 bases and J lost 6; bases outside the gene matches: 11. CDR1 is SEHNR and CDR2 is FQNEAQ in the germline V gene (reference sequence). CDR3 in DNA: TGTGCCAGCGGACAGGGACCTACTTTGGCTGAAGCTTTCTTT. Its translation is CASGQGPTLAEAFF.

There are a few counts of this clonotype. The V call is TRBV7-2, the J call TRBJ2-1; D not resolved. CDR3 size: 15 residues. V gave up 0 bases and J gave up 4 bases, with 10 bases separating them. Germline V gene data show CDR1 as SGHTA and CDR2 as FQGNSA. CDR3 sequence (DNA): TGTGCCAGCAGCTTAGCGTCGCCCACGTACAATGAGCAGTTCTTC. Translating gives CASSLASPTYNEQFF.

The CDR3 DNA sequence: TGCAGTGTTCCAACGGGACTAGCGGCTCTCGAGCAGTACTTC. It yields the protein CSVPTGLAALEQYF. The V call is TRBV20-1, the J call TRBJ2-7; 11 bases align to TRBD2. There are 14 residues in the CDR3. The junction had 11 bases not matched to a gene; V was cut back by 7 bases and J by 6 bases. Looked up from germline, CDR1 is DFQATT and CDR2 is SNEGSKA (reference sequence).

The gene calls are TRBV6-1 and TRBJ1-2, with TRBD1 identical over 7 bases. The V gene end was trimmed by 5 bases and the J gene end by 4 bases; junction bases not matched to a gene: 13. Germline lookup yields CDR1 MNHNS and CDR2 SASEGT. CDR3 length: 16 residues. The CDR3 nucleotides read TGTGCCAGCAGTCCCGCGGCGGCAGGGGGAATCTATGGCTACACCTTC. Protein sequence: CASSPAAAGGIYGYTF.

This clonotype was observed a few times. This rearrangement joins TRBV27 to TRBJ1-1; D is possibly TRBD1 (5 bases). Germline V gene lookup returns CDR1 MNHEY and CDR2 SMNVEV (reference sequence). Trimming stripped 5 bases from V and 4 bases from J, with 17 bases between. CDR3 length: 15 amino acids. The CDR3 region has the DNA TGTGCCAGCAGTCCGATGGCGTCAGGGATCACTGAAGCTTTCTTT. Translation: CASSPMASGITEAFF.

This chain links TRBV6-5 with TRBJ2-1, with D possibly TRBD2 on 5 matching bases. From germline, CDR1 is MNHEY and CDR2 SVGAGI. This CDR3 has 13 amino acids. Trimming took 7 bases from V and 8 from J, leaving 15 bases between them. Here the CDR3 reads CASMRAAGHEQFF. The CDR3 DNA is TGTGCCAGCATGCGGGCAGCCGGCCATGAGCAGTTCTTC.

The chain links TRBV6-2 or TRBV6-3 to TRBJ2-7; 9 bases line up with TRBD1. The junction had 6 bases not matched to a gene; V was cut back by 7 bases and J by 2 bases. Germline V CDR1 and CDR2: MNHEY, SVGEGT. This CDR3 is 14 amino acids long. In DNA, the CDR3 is TGTGCCAGCACCGGGACAGGGAGTCCCTACGAGCAGTACTTC. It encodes CASTGTGSPYEQYF.

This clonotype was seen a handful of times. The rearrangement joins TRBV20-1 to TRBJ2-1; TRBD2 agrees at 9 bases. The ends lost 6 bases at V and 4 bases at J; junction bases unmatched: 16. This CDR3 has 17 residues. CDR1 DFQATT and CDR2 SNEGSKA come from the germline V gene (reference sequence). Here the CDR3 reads CSANALGSGRGYNEQFF. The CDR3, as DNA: TGCAGTGCCAACGCGTTGGGTAGCGGGAGAGGTTACAATGAGCAGTTCTTC.

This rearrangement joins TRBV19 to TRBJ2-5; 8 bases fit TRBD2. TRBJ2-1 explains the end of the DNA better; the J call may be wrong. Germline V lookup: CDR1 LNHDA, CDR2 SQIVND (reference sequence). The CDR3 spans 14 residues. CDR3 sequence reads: CASSIDGGGNEQFF. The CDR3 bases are TGTGCCAGTAGTATAGACGGGGGGGGCAATGAGCAGTTCTTC.

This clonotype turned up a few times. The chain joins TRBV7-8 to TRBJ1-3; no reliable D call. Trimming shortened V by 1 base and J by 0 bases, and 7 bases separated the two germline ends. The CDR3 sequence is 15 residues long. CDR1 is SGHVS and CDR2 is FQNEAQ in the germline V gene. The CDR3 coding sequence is TGTGCCAGCAGCTTAGGGGCGGACTCTGGAAACACCATATATTTT. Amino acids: CASSLGADSGNTIYF.

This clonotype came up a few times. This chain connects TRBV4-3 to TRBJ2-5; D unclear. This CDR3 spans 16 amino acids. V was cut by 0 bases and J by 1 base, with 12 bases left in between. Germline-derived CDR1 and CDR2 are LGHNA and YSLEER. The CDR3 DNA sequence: TGCGCCAGCAGCCAAGACCACCAAGGATTCCAAGAGACCCAGTACTTC. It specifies CASSQDHQGFQETQYF.

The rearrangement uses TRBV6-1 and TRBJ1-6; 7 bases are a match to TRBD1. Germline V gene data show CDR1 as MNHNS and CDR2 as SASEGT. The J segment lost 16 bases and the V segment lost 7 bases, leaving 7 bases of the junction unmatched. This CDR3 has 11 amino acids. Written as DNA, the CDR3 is TGTGCCAGCATTATAGGACAGGAGCTCCACTTT. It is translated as CASIIGQELHF.